Here is one TCR beta chain with its context. This clonotype has a count of ten or more. This receptor's antigen is unknown. No much larger clonotype is one base removed from it; base qualities were not supplied. This entry comes from a study of T-cell reconstitution after alpha-beta-depleted transplantation in children (dated by TCRdb to between 2015 and 2016). Study-wide context: T-cell immune reconstitution after TCRalphabeta/CD19-depleted allogeneic hematopoietic cell transplantation in children was quantitatively tracked in the study by means of TCR repertoire profiling.

Receptor libraries were prepared by PCR. Sequencing was carried out with an Illumina HiSeq 2500. To normalize quantification of the TCRbeta repertoire, the TCR libraries were built with molecular barcoding that relied on unique molecular identifiers. TCRdb redid the processing of the public reads, applying fastp at Q25 and MiXCR, and retained in-frame beta chains. Rows with one shared CDR3 protein collapse into an entry with the most common genes and DNA. The sample table shows roughly 500,000 distinct CDR3 sequences, and roughly an eighth are seen once. About 6% of the sample comes from the top ten. The source of this sequence is a human donor who donated a stem cell graft to a child with combined immunodeficiency. The sequencing here drew on PBMCs from the stem cell graft donor, taken from the stem cell graft.

CDR3 loop: CSVELAKSYNEQFF. The sequenced DNA is TGCAGCGTTGAACTAGCGAAGTCCTACAATGAGCAGTTCTTC. The chain couples TRBV29-1 to TRBJ2-1; TRBD2 is a possible D gene, resting on 6 matching bases. The CDR3 goes from the cysteine to the phenylalanine over 14 residues. The read is trimmed to its CDR3 DNA, 42 bases read in frame from base 1. In the germline V gene, CDR1 corresponds to SQVTM and CDR2 to ANQGSEA. V sheds 2 bases and J sheds 1 base, leaving 9 bases between their ends.